A selection of T cell receptor beta chains follows, all from one sample in a study of blood T cell repertoires in COVID-19. TCRdb's table, derived via immunoSEQ multiplex PCR, lists solely in-frame clones and lacks some. The data contain roughly 130,000 clones, 88% of them singletons. Sequencing used peripheral blood. All receptors derive from a human donor with COVID-19, enrolled during active disease. The donor label of this sample is uncertain. The CDR3 runs from the conserved cysteine through the conserved F or W. Each record gives: V gene, J gene, CDR3 protein.

>TRBV5-1|TRBJ2-3
CASRGGNTDTQYF
>TRBV19|TRBJ1-1
CASSIKGSGTEAFF
>TRBV28|TRBJ2-3
CATGGQGPSTDTQYF
>TRBV3-1/TRBV3-2|TRBJ1-3
CASSQTGTGQNTIYF
>TRBV27|TRBJ2-1
CASGLTSGIVNEQFF
>TRBV6-6|TRBJ1-5
CASSYEQGEGQPQHF
>TRBV9|TRBJ1-4
CASSVVQGKELFF
>TRBV5-4|TRBJ1-1
CASSLGSGYTEAFF
>TRBV6-5|TRBJ2-3
CASSTGDTQYF
>TRBV3-1/TRBV3-2|TRBJ1-1
CASSARTALNTEAFF
>TRBV11-2|TRBJ1-2
CASSLRDRWGYGYTF
>TRBV6-1|TRBJ2-4
CASSEWFTALAKNIQYF
>TRBV5-4|TRBJ1-1
CASSWDRGNTEAFF
>TRBV6-5|TRBJ2-2
CASSITGQNTGELFF
>TRBV7-6|TRBJ2-1
CASAAIQSSYNEQFF
>TRBV24-1|TRBJ2-2
CATSDFPRGTGELFF
>TRBV5-1|TRBJ1-4
CASNAQGTNEKLFF
>TRBV19|TRBJ2-5
CASSIGLAYGTQYF
>TRBV14|TRBJ2-2
CASSQDRNSLTGELFF
>TRBV6-5|TRBJ1-6
CASRTTGPLGRPLHF
>TRBV10-3|TRBJ1-2
CAIRPDRPGGYTF
>TRBV4-2|TRBJ2-6
CASSQDRLSGANVLTF
>TRBV6-1|TRBJ2-3
CASSEGGYFSTDTQYF
>TRBV30|TRBJ1-2
CAWRGPGVNYGYTF
>TRBV27|TRBJ2-5
CASSSGHLQETQYF
>TRBV27|TRBJ2-2
CASSFQGTGELFF